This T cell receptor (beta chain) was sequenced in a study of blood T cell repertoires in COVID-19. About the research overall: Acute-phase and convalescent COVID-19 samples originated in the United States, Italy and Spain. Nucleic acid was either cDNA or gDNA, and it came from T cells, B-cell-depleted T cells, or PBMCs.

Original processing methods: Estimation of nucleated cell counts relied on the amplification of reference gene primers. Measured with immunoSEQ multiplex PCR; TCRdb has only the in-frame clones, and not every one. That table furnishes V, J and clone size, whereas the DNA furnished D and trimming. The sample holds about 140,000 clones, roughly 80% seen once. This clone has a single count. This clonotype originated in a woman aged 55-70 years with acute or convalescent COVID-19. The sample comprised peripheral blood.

The DNA of the CDR3 is TGTGCCAGTAATGGAGATCCAGGGGCCTATGGCTACACCTTC. Its protein product is CASNGDPGAYGYTF. V is TRBV19 and J is TRBJ1-2, with a possible D match to TRBD1 (6 bases). The CDR3 spans 14 residues. V lost 7 bases, J lost 4 bases, and 16 bases lay in between. The germline V gene encodes CDR1 LNHDA and CDR2 SQIVND (reference sequence). Looking up the rest from reference TRBV19 and TRBJ1-2 gives the full variable domain: DGGITQSPKYLFRKEGQNVTLSCEQNLNHDAMYWYRQDPGQGLRLIYYSQIVNDFQKGDIAEGYSVSREKKESFPLTVTSAQKNPTAFYLCASNGDPGAYGYTFGSGTRLTVV.